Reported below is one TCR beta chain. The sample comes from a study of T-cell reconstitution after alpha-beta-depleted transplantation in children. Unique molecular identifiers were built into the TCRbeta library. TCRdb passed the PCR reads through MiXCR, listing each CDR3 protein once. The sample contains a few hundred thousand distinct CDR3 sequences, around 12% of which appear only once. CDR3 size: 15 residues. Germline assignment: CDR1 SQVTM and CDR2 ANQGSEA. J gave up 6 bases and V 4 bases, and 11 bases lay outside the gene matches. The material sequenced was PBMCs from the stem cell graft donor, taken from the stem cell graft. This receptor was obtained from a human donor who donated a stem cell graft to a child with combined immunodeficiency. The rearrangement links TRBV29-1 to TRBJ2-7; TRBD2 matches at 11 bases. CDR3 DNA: TGCAGCGTTGCCTTCCGACTAGCGGGAAGGGGCGAGCAGTACTTC. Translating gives CSVAFRLAGRGEQYF.